Given below is one T cell receptor beta chain in context. The data originate from a study of blood T cell repertoires in COVID-19. Whole-study context: Some COVID-19 samples were acute and others convalescent; all came from the United States, Italy and Spain. PBMCs, B-cell-depleted T cells, or T cells were the source of the cDNA or gDNA that made up the material.

The table came from immunoSEQ multiplex PCR; TCRdb's copy has only in-frame clones and leaves some out. The sample has about 270,000 clones; around 89% are singletons. The specimen was peripheral blood. The TCR comes from a man aged 60-69 years who had recovered from COVID-19.

The CDR3, as DNA: TGTGCCAGTACCAGGGACAGGGGGCCCTACGAGCAGTACTTC. This codes for CASTRDRGPYEQYF. The V gene is TRBV19, the J gene TRBJ2-7, with 12 bases matching TRBD1. The ends lost 7 bases at V and 2 bases at J; junction bases unmatched: 3. Per the germline V gene, CDR1 is LNHDA and CDR2 is SQIVND (reference sequence). This CDR3 spans 14 amino acids.